The rows below give T cell receptor beta chains drawn from one sample of a study of blood T cell repertoires in COVID-19. Generated by immunoSEQ multiplex PCR, the TCRdb table keeps only in-frame clones and is missing some. Seen here are 190,000 or so clones, approximately 80% observed once, and the top ten hold 0.9% to 0.95%. Sequences were obtained from peripheral blood. The receptors originated from a man in his 60s with COVID-19, enrolled during active disease. The CDR3 runs from the conserved cysteine through the conserved F or W. The D gene is left open where the match is weak. Rows may omit the clone size; those that give it use once, few, many or a size class.

j_gene: TRBJ2-1; abundance: .; d_gene: TRBD1; v_gene: TRBV10-3; CDR3nt: TGTGCCATCAGTGAGTCCGGACAGGTCCCCTACAATGAGCAGTTCTTC; CDR3aa: CAISESGQVPYNEQFF
j_gene: TRBJ2-7; abundance: .; d_gene: .; v_gene: TRBV27; CDR3nt: TGTGCCAGCAGCCTGGGGACACCTATCTCCTACGAGCAGTACTTC; CDR3aa: CASSLGTPISYEQYF
j_gene: TRBJ1-2; abundance: .; d_gene: .; v_gene: TRBV7-2; CDR3nt: TGTGCCAGCAGCACCGTCAGGGTGGAGTACTATGGCTACACCTTC; CDR3aa: CASSTVRVEYYGYTF
j_gene: TRBJ2-7; abundance: .; d_gene: .; v_gene: TRBV5-5; CDR3nt: TGTGCCAGCAGCTTGGGGACAGACCGTGTTTACGAGCAGTACTTC; CDR3aa: CASSLGTDRVYEQYF
j_gene: TRBJ2-7; abundance: .; d_gene: TRBD1; v_gene: TRBV15; CDR3nt: TGTGCCACCAGCAGAGACCCGGGACAGCCTAGGTACTTC; CDR3aa: CATSRDPGQPRYF
j_gene: TRBJ1-2; abundance: .; d_gene: .; v_gene: TRBV4-1; CDR3nt: TGCGCCAGCAGCCAGTGGCAGGGGCAAGGCTACACCTTC; CDR3aa: CASSQWQGQGYTF
j_gene: TRBJ2-7; abundance: .; d_gene: .; v_gene: TRBV7-2; CDR3nt: TGTGCCAGCAGCTTAGGAGGAACCTACGAGCAGTACTTC; CDR3aa: CASSLGGTYEQYF
j_gene: TRBJ2-5; abundance: .; d_gene: .; v_gene: TRBV5-1; CDR3nt: TGCGCCAGCAGCTTGGAAGGGGGAGAGACCCAGTACTTC; CDR3aa: CASSLEGGETQYF
j_gene: TRBJ1-5; abundance: .; d_gene: .; v_gene: TRBV7-9; CDR3nt: TGTGCCAGCAGTTTCCCCGGGGGTGGTCAGCCCCAGCATTTT; CDR3aa: CASSFPGGGQPQHF
j_gene: TRBJ1-6; abundance: .; d_gene: .; v_gene: TRBV25-1; CDR3nt: TGTGCCAGCAGTGAATATGCCCAGGGAAATTCACCCCTCCACTTT; CDR3aa: CASSEYAQGNSPLHF
j_gene: TRBJ1-1; abundance: .; d_gene: .; v_gene: TRBV3-1/TRBV3-2; CDR3nt: TGTGCCAGCAGCCTAAGAGCGAACACTGAAGCTTTCTTT; CDR3aa: CASSLRANTEAFF
j_gene: TRBJ1-6; abundance: .; d_gene: TRBD1; v_gene: TRBV28; CDR3nt: TGTGCCAGCAGTCCGACAGGGGAGTCGAATAATTCACCCCTCCACTTT; CDR3aa: CASSPTGESNNSPLHF
j_gene: TRBJ1-1; abundance: .; d_gene: .; v_gene: TRBV5-1; CDR3nt: TGCGCCAGCAGCCCGCCGCAGGGAGGTGGGAACACTGAAGCTTTCTTT; CDR3aa: CASSPPQGGGNTEAFF
j_gene: TRBJ1-5; abundance: .; d_gene: .; v_gene: TRBV18; CDR3nt: TGTGCCAGCTCACCGTCCTTAAATCAGCCCCAGCATTTT; CDR3aa: CASSPSLNQPQHF
j_gene: TRBJ1-5; abundance: once; d_gene: .; v_gene: TRBV30; CDR3nt: TGTGCCTGGAGTGTACAGGGAATGCAGCCCCAGCATTTT; CDR3aa: CAWSVQGMQPQHF
j_gene: TRBJ1-2; abundance: .; d_gene: .; v_gene: TRBV27; CDR3nt: TGTGCCAGCAGTTTAGGGGGCAACTATGGCTACACCTTC; CDR3aa: CASSLGGNYGYTF
j_gene: TRBJ1-1; abundance: .; d_gene: .; v_gene: TRBV2; CDR3nt: TGTGCCAGCAGTGTGCAACAGGGGAACACTGAAGCTTTCTTT; CDR3aa: CASSVQQGNTEAFF
j_gene: TRBJ1-5; abundance: .; d_gene: TRBD1; v_gene: TRBV6-6; CDR3nt: TGTGCCAGCAGTCGGACAGGGTATCAGCCCCAGCATTTT; CDR3aa: CASSRTGYQPQHF
j_gene: TRBJ1-2; abundance: .; d_gene: TRBD1; v_gene: TRBV10-3; CDR3nt: TGTGCCATCAGTGGACAGGGGGCGAATTTTGGCTACACCTTC; CDR3aa: CAISGQGANFGYTF
j_gene: TRBJ1-5; abundance: .; d_gene: TRBD1; v_gene: TRBV5-8; CDR3nt: TGTGCCAGCAGCTTGAGTGGGACAGGGAGGAATCAGCCCCAGCATTTT; CDR3aa: CASSLSGTGRNQPQHF
j_gene: TRBJ1-1; abundance: few; d_gene: TRBD1; v_gene: TRBV5-4; CDR3nt: TGTGCCAGCAGATTACCGGGACAGCGAAACACTGAAGCTTTCTTT; CDR3aa: CASRLPGQRNTEAFF
j_gene: TRBJ2-7; abundance: .; d_gene: .; v_gene: TRBV7-9; CDR3nt: TGTGCCAGCAGCCCAGACCCAGGGAACCCCTCCTACGAGCAGTACTTC; CDR3aa: CASSPDPGNPSYEQYF
j_gene: TRBJ1-2; abundance: .; d_gene: TRBD1; v_gene: TRBV9; CDR3nt: TGTGCCAGCTCCGCCGGGACAGAAGGATCTAACTATGGCTACACCTTC; CDR3aa: CASSAGTEGSNYGYTF
j_gene: TRBJ2-7; abundance: .; d_gene: TRBD2; v_gene: TRBV30; CDR3nt: TGTGCCTGGGGGACTAGATACGAGCAGTACTTC; CDR3aa: CAWGTRYEQYF
j_gene: TRBJ2-2; abundance: .; d_gene: .; v_gene: TRBV28; CDR3nt: TGTGCCAGCAGTCCCGAGGCTGCTCTTGGGGAGCTGTTTTTT; CDR3aa: CASSPEAALGELFF
j_gene: TRBJ1-1; abundance: .; d_gene: .; v_gene: TRBV3-1/TRBV3-2; CDR3nt: TGTGCCAGCAGCCAAGTCGAGGGTTCCACTGAAGCTTTCTTT; CDR3aa: CASSQVEGSTEAFF
j_gene: TRBJ2-7; abundance: .; d_gene: .; v_gene: TRBV7-9; CDR3nt: TGTGCCAGCACCCGGTCAGCGGCCCCCTACGAGCAGTACTTC; CDR3aa: CASTRSAAPYEQYF
j_gene: TRBJ2-1; abundance: .; d_gene: .; v_gene: TRBV7-2; CDR3nt: TGTGCCAGCAGCTTCCCCCCAGGCCCTAACAATGAGCAGTTCTTC; CDR3aa: CASSFPPGPNNEQFF
j_gene: TRBJ1-5; abundance: .; d_gene: .; v_gene: TRBV7-2; CDR3nt: TGTGCCAGCAGCTTAGACGGGACATCGGGGCAGCCCCAGCATTTT; CDR3aa: CASSLDGTSGQPQHF
j_gene: TRBJ2-5; abundance: .; d_gene: .; v_gene: TRBV3-1/TRBV3-2; CDR3nt: TGTGCCAGCAGCCATGGAGTAGAGGAGACCCAGTACTTC; CDR3aa: CASSHGVEETQYF
j_gene: TRBJ1-1; abundance: .; d_gene: TRBD1; v_gene: TRBV12-5; CDR3nt: TGTGCTAGTGGTTTGGCCCCAGGGGGCGCTGATATGAACACTGAAGCTTTCTTT; CDR3aa: CASGLAPGGADMNTEAFF
j_gene: TRBJ2-7; abundance: .; d_gene: .; v_gene: TRBV19; CDR3nt: TGTGCCAGTAGTATAGCGGCTCAGGGGGGCTACGAGCAGTACTTC; CDR3aa: CASSIAAQGGYEQYF
j_gene: TRBJ1-3; abundance: .; d_gene: .; v_gene: TRBV27; CDR3nt: TGTGCCAGCAGTTTAGTATCGGGAGACACCATATATTTT; CDR3aa: CASSLVSGDTIYF
j_gene: TRBJ1-4; abundance: .; d_gene: .; v_gene: TRBV4-3; CDR3nt: TGCGCCAGCAGCCAAGATACAGGGTCGGGGAAACTGTTTTTT; CDR3aa: CASSQDTGSGKLFF
j_gene: TRBJ1-1; abundance: .; d_gene: .; v_gene: TRBV28; CDR3nt: TGTGCCAGCCCTAAGGGCGGAGGGTTCACTGAAGCTTTCTTT; CDR3aa: CASPKGGGFTEAFF
j_gene: TRBJ1-2; abundance: .; d_gene: TRBD1; v_gene: TRBV2; CDR3nt: TGTGCCAGCAGTGAATTAGACAGGGCAGGGTATGGCTACACCTTC; CDR3aa: CASSELDRAGYGYTF
j_gene: TRBJ1-1; abundance: .; d_gene: .; v_gene: TRBV11-2; CDR3nt: TGTGCCAGCAGCTTAAGGGGAATGGGCACTGAAGCTTTCTTT; CDR3aa: CASSLRGMGTEAFF
j_gene: TRBJ1-6; abundance: .; d_gene: TRBD1; v_gene: TRBV2; CDR3nt: TGTGCCAGCAGTGAATCAGGGGGGTTAGGACCCCTCCACTTT; CDR3aa: CASSESGGLGPLHF
j_gene: TRBJ1-1; abundance: .; d_gene: .; v_gene: TRBV28; CDR3nt: TGTGCCAGCAGGTCCTCTAGGAACACTGAAGCTTTCTTT; CDR3aa: CASRSSRNTEAFF
j_gene: TRBJ1-1; abundance: .; d_gene: .; v_gene: TRBV5-6; CDR3nt: TGTGCCAGCAGCCCCTTTGTCAACACTGAAGCTTTCTTT; CDR3aa: CASSPFVNTEAFF
j_gene: TRBJ1-1; abundance: .; d_gene: .; v_gene: TRBV28; CDR3nt: TGTGCCAGCAGTCCCCCGCAGGGATGGACTGAAGCTTTCTTT; CDR3aa: CASSPPQGWTEAFF
j_gene: TRBJ2-6; abundance: .; d_gene: .; v_gene: TRBV4-2; CDR3nt: TGTGCCAGCAGCTCACCACCCGCGGCCGGCTCTGGGGCCAACGTCCTGACTTTC; CDR3aa: CASSSPPAAGSGANVLTF
j_gene: TRBJ2-7; abundance: .; d_gene: .; v_gene: TRBV7-9; CDR3nt: TGTGCCAGCAGCGGGTTCGGACAGGAGGGAAACGAGCAGTACTTC; CDR3aa: CASSGFGQEGNEQYF
j_gene: TRBJ1-1; abundance: few; d_gene: .; v_gene: TRBV7-2; CDR3nt: TGTGCCAGCAGCTTAGATCAAGGGGGCACTGAAGCTTTCTTT; CDR3aa: CASSLDQGGTEAFF
j_gene: TRBJ2-7; abundance: .; d_gene: .; v_gene: TRBV30; CDR3nt: TGTGCCTGGACACGAGCGGGTGAGCAGTACTTC; CDR3aa: CAWTRAGEQYF
j_gene: TRBJ2-1; abundance: .; d_gene: .; v_gene: TRBV5-1; CDR3nt: TGCGCCAGCAGCTCCCTTGCGGGTACTTCCTACAATGAGCAGTTCTTC; CDR3aa: CASSSLAGTSYNEQFF